The clone carrying this T cell receptor (beta chain) has ten or more counts. The CDR3 has 14 amino acids. Trimming shortened V by 2 bases and J by 1 base, and 9 bases separated the two germline ends. Germline V lookup: CDR1 SGHRS, CDR2 YFSETQ. This specimen belongs to a study of read filtering for tumor transcriptome and immune sequencing. From 300 to 400 ng of RNA, a library with molecular barcoded alpha/delta and beta/gamma adaptors was made. TCRdb re-analysed the reads in MiXCR, keeping a single row per CDR3 protein. This sample yields 90,000 to 95,000 distinct CDR3 sequences, of which under 25% are seen a single time; over 10% belongs to the top ten.

Sequencing input: a population of CD138-negative cells sorted from bone marrow. The clonotype originates from a donor at least 40 years old with multiple myeloma. The chain carries TRBV5-1 and TRBJ2-5, with D possibly matching TRBD1 (6 bases). The CDR3 protein is CASSFPDSQETQYF. In nucleotides, the CDR3 is TGCGCCAGCAGCTTCCCGGACAGCCAAGAGACCCAGTACTTC.